The 31 T cell receptor beta chains below were found in one sample sequenced in a study of shared clonotypes between healthy human individuals. Libraries were prepared by immunoSEQ multiplex PCR; TCRdb keeps only in-frame clonotypes and omits some of them. The sample has about 680,000 clones; around 90% are singletons. Naive CD8 isolation took CD45RO-negative cells positively selected for CCR7 and excluded terminally differentiated effector memory CD45RA+ cells. Sequencing was performed on naive CD8+ T cells sorted from blood. These receptors were obtained from a man aged 30-40 years in good health.

The chain has TRBV6-1 and TRBJ1-5; D might be TRBD1 (5 bases). Germline values: CDR1 MNHNS, CDR2 SASEGT. The CDR3 runs 16 residues. V lost 0 bases to trimming and J lost 0 bases, with 9 bases between them. The CDR3 DNA reads TGTGCCAGCAGTGAAGCGCTTGACAGTAGCAATCAGCCCCAGCATTTT. Translating gives CASSEALDSSNQPQHF.

CDR3 in amino acids: CASSRDQSSYNEQFF. The CDR3 bases are TGCGCCAGCAGCCGGGACCAGAGCTCCTACAATGAGCAGTTCTTC. This sequence joins TRBV10-1 and TRBJ2-1; the D call may be TRBD1 or TRBD2 (5 bases each). Germline values: CDR1 WNHNN, CDR2 SYGVQD (reference sequence). V lost 6 bases and J 0 bases, leaving 12 bases between the germline ends. This CDR3 is 15 amino acids long.

This chain joins TRBV6-1 and TRBJ2-7; D remains unclear. The CDR3 is 14 amino acids. Trimming stripped 7 bases from V and 5 bases from J, with 18 bases between. Germline CDR1 MNHNS, CDR2 SASEGT. The CDR3 DNA is TGTGCCAGCAACAAAGGAGTCTTTCTGGACGAGCAGTACTTC. Translating it yields CASNKGVFLDEQYF.

This clone is a singleton in its sample. The chain combines TRBV4-1 with TRBJ2-5, with 9 bases aligning to TRBD2. CDR3 length: 15 amino acids. Unmatched junction bases numbered 8, after V lost 2 bases and J lost 7 bases. The V gene's germline CDR1 is MGHRA and CDR2 YSYEKL. For the CDR3, the DNA is TGCGCCAGCAGCCAATATAGCGGGGGAGGGTTGACCCAGTACTTC. It codes for CASSQYSGGGLTQYF.

This clone was observed once. The genes are TRBV4-1 and TRBJ2-3; D gene ambiguous. CDR3 length: 15 amino acids. The V and J ends lost 8 bases and 0 bases respectively, with 15 bases between them. Germline V gene data show CDR1 as MGHRA and CDR2 as YSYEKL. CDR3 bases: TGCGCCAGCTCTGGGCCCCTCCGGAGCACAGATACGCAGTATTTT. Protein product: CASSGPLRSTDTQYF.

The chain combines TRBV5-4 with TRBJ2-1; D not resolved. Germline V gene sequence: CDR1 SGHNT, CDR2 YYREEE (reference sequence). V lost 0 bases and J 8 bases, leaving 6 bases between the germline ends. CDR3 length: 12 amino acids. The CDR3 DNA reads TGTGCCAGCAGCTTGGCCGGCTATGAGCAGTTCTTC. Protein: CASSLAGYEQFF. The full variable domain, rest sourced from reference TRBV5-4 and TRBJ2-1, is ETGVTQSPTHLIKTRGQQVTLRCSSQSGHNTVSWYQQALGQGPQFIFQYYREEENGRGNFPPRFSGLQFPNYSSELNVNALELDDSALYLCASSLAGYEQFFGPGTRLTVL.

The gene calls are TRBV9 and TRBJ2-7, with TRBD1 identical over 8 bases. The CDR3 has 14 amino acids. Germline values: CDR1 SGDLS, CDR2 YYNGEE. After removal of 4 bases from V and 1 base from J, the junction contained 4 bases not matched to a gene. This CDR3 is CASSLDRGSYEQYF. The CDR3 coding sequence is TGTGCCAGCAGCTTAGACAGGGGATCCTACGAGCAGTACTTC.

This rearrangement joins TRBV27 to TRBJ2-1; D possibly corresponds to TRBD2 (6 bases). The germline V and J ends were trimmed by 5 bases and 8 bases, with 19 bases remaining between them. Germline-derived CDR1 and CDR2 are MNHEY and SMNVEV (reference sequence). The CDR3 is 15 residues long. As DNA, the CDR3 is TGTGCCAGCAGTGCCCTAGCGCCGCCCGGAGATGAGCAGTTCTTC. The encoded protein is CASSALAPPGDEQFF.

V and J are TRBV4-1 and TRBJ2-7, with 8 bases identical to TRBD2. Germline V gives CDR1 MGHRA, CDR2 YSYEKL. J gave up 0 bases and V 1 base, and 2 bases lay outside the gene matches. This CDR3 is 15 amino acids long. The CDR3 DNA follows: TGCGCCAGCAGCCAAGGACTAGCGAGCTCCTACGAGCAGTACTTC. Amino acids: CASSQGLASSYEQYF.

The rearrangement links TRBV11-2 to TRBJ2-7; 10 bases agree with TRBD2. V dropped 5 bases and J dropped 0; count of bases not matched to a gene: 16. CDR1 is SGHAT and CDR2 is FQNNGV in the germline V gene. CDR3 size: 19 residues. The CDR3 nucleotides are TGTGCCAGCAGCCTGAGGCCGGGACTAGCGTCTTCTAGCTCCTACGAGCAGTACTTC. Protein product: CASSLRPGLASSSSYEQYF.

The chain employs TRBV7-6 and TRBJ2-7; TRBD1 matches at 8 bases. CDR1 is SGHVS and CDR2 is FNYEAQ in the germline V gene. The V segment lost 5 bases and the J segment 0 bases; nucleotides outside the gene matches: 6. This CDR3 is 15 amino acids long. The CDR3 nucleotides are TGTGCCAGCAGCCTCCGGACAGGGATCTCCTACGAGCAGTACTTC. This gives the protein CASSLRTGISYEQYF.

The rearrangement uses TRBV6-6 and TRBJ1-5, with D perhaps matching TRBD1 (5 bases). The ends were cut back, 7 bases at V and 2 bases at J, with 15 bases in the middle. The CDR3 runs to 15 residues. Looked up from germline, CDR1 is MNHNY and CDR2 is SVGAGI (reference sequence). CDR3 sequence reads: CASNPGGLGNQPQHF. Written as DNA, the CDR3 is TGTGCCAGCAACCCGGGGGGATTAGGCAATCAGCCCCAGCATTTT.

The genes are TRBV27 and TRBJ1-1, with a possible D match to TRBD1 (5 bases). Trimming stripped 3 bases from V and 1 base from J, with 9 bases between. The germline V gene has CDR1 MNHEY and CDR2 SMNVEV (reference sequence). The CDR3 spans 14 residues. The DNA for the CDR3 is TGTGCCAGCAGTTTTCAGGGCACGAACACTGAAGCTTTCTTT. This encodes CASSFQGTNTEAFF.

The gene calls are TRBV19 and TRBJ1-4; 8 nucleotides align to TRBD1. This CDR3 has 13 residues. Germline loops: CDR1 LNHDA, CDR2 SQIVND (reference sequence). V shed 10 bases, J shed 5 bases, and the junction held 6 bases outside the gene matches. The CDR3 reads CATHDRGNEKLFF. The CDR3 coding sequence is TGTGCCACCCACGACAGGGGAAATGAAAAACTGTTTTTT.

V gene TRBV19 combines with J gene TRBJ2-7; D is ambiguous. The CDR3 is 13 residues long. Looked up from germline, CDR1 is LNHDA and CDR2 is SQIVND (reference sequence). V was shortened by 3 bases and J by 6 bases, with 12 bases between the two germline ends. In DNA form, the CDR3 reads TGTGCCAGTAGTATGGCCCGGTTATCCGAGCAGTACTTC. This gives the protein CASSMARLSEQYF.

To note about this clone: No DNA is shown, since the ends of the CDR3 on it are uncertain; the CDR3 is the one TCRdb lists. The chain combines TRBV6-5 with TRBJ2-7; the table's D call, TRBD1, has no DNA check behind it. Germline-derived CDR1 and CDR2 are MNHEY and SVGAGI. The CDR3 spans 15 residues, counting both ends. CDR3 protein: CASSNSLSYEQYFVF.

This clone appeared a single time. One junction end disagrees with the germline gene, perhaps due to a read error. This chain connects TRBV7-7 to TRBJ2-3; 8 bases are shared with TRBD2. Germline V gene sequence: CDR1 SSHAT, CDR2 FNYEAQ (reference sequence). The CDR3 is 17 residues long. For the CDR3, the DNA is TGTGCTAGCAGTCTGACGCCAGCGGGAGACGGCACAGATACGCAGTATTTT. Translated, it gives CASSLTPAGDGTDTQYF.

The CDR3 region is CASSAGPLGRGNQPQHF. The CDR3 DNA reads as TGTGCCAGCAGTGCGGGACCCCTGGGTCGGGGCAATCAGCCCCAGCATTTT. The genes are TRBV6-1 and TRBJ1-5, with D possibly matching TRBD1 (5 bases). The CDR3 runs 17 residues. The V gene lost 4 bases and the J gene lost 2 bases, with 18 bases spanning the gap. CDR1 is MNHNS and CDR2 is SASEGT in the germline V gene.

The rearrangement joins TRBV19 to TRBJ2-3; D possibly corresponds to TRBD2 (5 bases). Trimming removed 10 bases from V and 0 bases from J, with 14 bases in between. Germline V gene lookup returns CDR1 LNHDA and CDR2 SQIVND (reference sequence). The CDR3 length is 14 residues. CDR3 sequence: CATHPGGSTDTQYF. The CDR3 nucleotides read TGTGCCACCCACCCGGGCGGGAGCACAGATACGCAGTATTTT.

The chain couples TRBV15 to TRBJ2-7; 8 bases fit TRBD2. The CDR3 spans 14 residues. Germline assignment: CDR1 LNHNV and CDR2 YYDKDF (reference sequence). Unmatched junction bases numbered 3, after V lost 0 bases and J lost 5 bases. CDR3 sequence reads: CATSREGLVDEQYF. The DNA for the CDR3 is TGTGCCACCAGCAGAGAGGGACTAGTCGACGAGCAGTACTTC.

This clone came up once. The chain links TRBV11-1 to TRBJ2-7, with TRBD1 identical over 7 bases. V lost 3 bases and J lost 6; bases outside the gene matches: 17. Germline V gene data show CDR1 as SGHAT and CDR2 as FQDESV (reference sequence). This CDR3 spans 17 amino acids. DNA for the CDR3: TGTGCCAGCAGCTTTCTCCCCACAAGAGACAGGGCCGGCGAGCAGTACTTC. It specifies CASSFLPTRDRAGEQYF.

This clone was counted once. The chain couples TRBV27 to TRBJ2-7; a weak D match, TRBD1 (6 bases). The CDR3 length is 14 residues. The V end was cut by 3 bases, the J end by 5 bases, with 14 bases between. From germline, CDR1 is MNHEY and CDR2 SMNVEV (reference sequence). In nucleotides, the CDR3 is TGTGCCAGCAGTTTTAACAGGGTGCACCACGAGCAGTACTTC. Protein: CASSFNRVHHEQYF.

This chain links TRBV2 with TRBJ2-1, with TRBD2 as a possible D gene (6 bases). The CDR3 is made up of 16 amino acids. The germline V gene encodes CDR1 SNHLY and CDR2 FYNNEI. V lost 3 bases and J lost 6, with 18 bases in between. CDR3 sequence: CASSEEWGGRGNEQFF. For the CDR3, the DNA is TGTGCCAGCAGTGAGGAATGGGGAGGAAGGGGCAATGAGCAGTTCTTC.

The chain combines TRBV27 with TRBJ2-1; TRBD1 agrees at 8 bases. The CDR3 runs to 16 residues. The germline gives CDR1 MNHEY, CDR2 SMNVEV (reference sequence). Losses at the gene ends were 6 bases for V and 0 bases for J; bases not matched to a gene: 7. The CDR3 bases are TGTGCCAGCAGATCAGACAGGGGATTCTCCTACAATGAGCAGTTCTTC. Protein: CASRSDRGFSYNEQFF.

The chain employs TRBV27 and TRBJ1-5; 10 nucleotides line up with TRBD1. The CDR3 has 18 residues. V trimming: 2 bases; J trimming: 4 bases; junction bases outside the gene matches: 11. The germline gives CDR1 MNHEY, CDR2 SMNVEV (reference sequence). The CDR3 protein is CASSLTPPGQGMNQPQHF. The DNA of the CDR3 is TGTGCCAGCAGTTTAACACCACCGGGACAGGGGATGAATCAGCCCCAGCATTTT.

The chain is built from TRBV4-3 and TRBJ1-1; D gene uncertain. V shed 0 bases and J shed 6 bases, with 11 bases lying between them. The CDR3 extends over 14 amino acids. Germline V lookup: CDR1 LGHNA, CDR2 YSLEER. This chain's CDR3 is CASSQDSVGAEAFF. The DNA for the CDR3 is TGCGCCAGCAGCCAAGATAGTGTGGGCGCTGAAGCTTTCTTT.

Note on this clone: This sample also contains other DNA sequences that code for the same CDR3. The chain is built from TRBV27 and TRBJ2-7, with D possibly matching TRBD1 (5 bases). Germline-derived CDR1 and CDR2 are MNHEY and SMNVEV (reference sequence). The CDR3 consists of 13 residues. V lost 5 bases, J lost 3 bases, and 11 bases lay in between. The CDR3 protein is CASSLRVNYEQYF. For the CDR3, the DNA is TGTGCCAGCAGTCTCAGGGTTAACTACGAGCAGTACTTC.

The chain recombines TRBV9 with TRBJ2-4; TRBD2 agrees at 9 bases. Germline V gives CDR1 SGDLS, CDR2 YYNGEE. Losses at the gene ends were 3 bases for V and 8 bases for J; bases not matched to a gene: 12. The CDR3 length is 16 residues. CDR3 bases: TGTGCCAGCAGCGGTAGCGGGAGACGGTTGGAGGACATTCAGTACTTC. As protein: CASSGSGRRLEDIQYF.

A word on this clone: This specimen includes other DNA sequences encoding the same CDR3. J is TRBJ1-2 and V is TRBV11-2; D is unresolved. Trimming left V 4 bases short and J 0 bases short, with 3 bases between. The CDR3 has 12 residues. Germline-derived CDR1 and CDR2 are SGHAT and FQNNGV. CDR3 nucleotide sequence: TGTGCCAGCAGCTCCACTAACTATGGCTACACCTTC. Its translation is CASSSTNYGYTF.

This clone was counted a few times. This specimen includes other DNA sequences encoding the same CDR3. This chain joins TRBV27 and TRBJ2-1; 7 bases line up with TRBD2. J lost 8 bases, V lost 8 bases, and 3 bases had no gene match. The CDR3 has 11 amino acids. Germline CDR1 reads MNHEY; CDR2 reads SMNVEV (reference sequence). For the CDR3, the DNA is TGTGCCAGCGGGAGGGCCCATGAGCAGTTCTTC. It yields the protein CASGRAHEQFF.

The gene calls are TRBV5-1 and TRBJ2-7; 7 bases are shared with TRBD2. The CDR3 is made up of 15 amino acids. Trimming removed 4 bases from V and 0 bases from J; junction bases left unmatched: 7. The germline V gene encodes CDR1 SGHRS and CDR2 YFSETQ. The CDR3 DNA sequence: TGCGCCAGCAGCCCGTCGGCTAGCGGCTCCTACGAGCAGTACTTC. This encodes CASSPSASGSYEQYF. The variable domain in full, completed from reference TRBV5-1 and TRBJ2-7, reads KAGVTQTPRYLIKTRGQQVTLSCSPISGHRSVSWYQQTPGQGLQFLFEYFSETQRNKGNFPGRFSGRQFSNSRSEMNVSTLELGDSALYLCASSPSASGSYEQYFGPGTRLTVT.